The 21 T cell receptor beta chains given below trace back to one sample, sequenced in a study of T cell responses to AZD1222 COVID-19 vaccine. Libraries were prepared by immunoSEQ multiplex PCR; TCRdb keeps only in-frame clonotypes and omits some of them. The sample has over 50,000 clones; 89% are singletons. Source: peripheral blood, taken 28 days after the second AZD1222 dose. The receptor set was obtained from an adult who received the AZD1222 COVID-19 vaccine.

The V and J genes are TRBV5-1 and TRBJ2-1; 14 bases agree with TRBD2. The CDR3 runs 17 residues. After removal of 4 bases from V and 4 bases from J, the junction contained 7 bases not matched to a gene. CDR1 is SGHRS and CDR2 is YFSETQ in the germline V gene. The CDR3 protein is CASSRLAGGSQYNEQFF. CDR3 bases: TGCGCCAGCAGCAGACTAGCGGGAGGGTCCCAATACAATGAGCAGTTCTTC.

The V gene is TRBV5-5, the J gene TRBJ2-7; D gene unclear. V was shortened by 4 bases and J by 4 bases, with 6 bases between the two germline ends. This CDR3 region has 11 residues. In germline, CDR1 is SGHKS, CDR2 YYEKEE (reference sequence). CDR3 DNA: TGTGCCAGCAGCGCAAAGTACGAGCAGTACTTC. Its protein is CASSAKYEQYF. Looking up the rest from reference TRBV5-5 and TRBJ2-7 gives the full variable domain: DAGVTQSPTHLIKTRGQQVTLRCSPISGHKSVSWYQQVLGQGPQFIFQYYEKEERGRGNFPDRFSARQFPNYSSELNVNALLLGDSALYLCASSAKYEQYFGPGTRLTVT.

This clone was observed at least ten times. The CDR3: CASSPGRGVTGELFF. The DNA of the CDR3 is TGTGCCAGCAGCCCCGGCAGGGGAGTGACCGGGGAGCTGTTTTTT. The gene calls are TRBV7-6 and TRBJ2-2; D is perhaps TRBD1 (6 bases). Germline loops: CDR1 SGHVS, CDR2 FNYEAQ. The CDR3 consists of 15 residues. The V gene lost 5 bases and the J gene lost 5 bases, with 15 bases spanning the gap.

The rearrangement joins TRBV19 to TRBJ1-4; 12 positions match TRBD1. This CDR3 has 16 residues. The junction had 14 bases not matched to a gene; V was cut back by 10 bases and J by 8 bases. The germline CDR1 and CDR2 sequences are LNHDA and SQIVND (reference sequence). In DNA, the CDR3 is TGTGCCACTTCCGGGACAGGGGGCGCCCGGAGGGAAAAACTGTTTTTT. This sequence encodes CATSGTGGARREKLFF.

This chain joins TRBV6-5 and TRBJ1-2; weak D call: TRBD1 (6 bases). Germline V lookup: CDR1 MNHEY, CDR2 SVGAGI. The CDR3 loop spans 15 amino acids. Deletions cut 6 bases from V and 4 bases from J, with 18 bases between. This chain's CDR3 is CASSPEGGLGYGYTF. CDR3 nucleotides: TGTGCCAGCAGCCCAGAAGGGGGACTCGGCTATGGCTACACCTTC.

V is TRBV5-6 and J is TRBJ2-6, with no clear D. Germline V gene sequence: CDR1 SGHDT, CDR2 YYEEEE. This CDR3 is 17 amino acids long. V dropped 2 bases and J dropped 0 bases, with 12 bases sitting between them. The chain's CDR3 is CASSFPTDPSGANVLTF. Here the CDR3 DNA reads TGTGCCAGCAGCTTCCCGACTGACCCCTCTGGGGCCAACGTCCTGACTTTC.

The V gene is TRBV7-8, the J gene TRBJ2-1, with D possibly TRBD2 on 5 matching bases. Trimming shortened V by 4 bases and J by 4 bases, and 20 bases separated the two germline ends. In germline, CDR1 is SGHVS, CDR2 FQNEAQ. The length of the CDR3 is 17 residues. In nucleotides, the CDR3 is TGTGCCAGCAGCTCCGACCCGGCGAGGGCCGGGTACAATGAGCAGTTCTTC. Its translation: CASSSDPARAGYNEQFF.

The V and J genes are TRBV7-2 and TRBJ1-1; D may be TRBD1 (5 bases). The germline V gene has CDR1 SGHTA and CDR2 FQGNSA. The CDR3 runs to 15 residues. V was trimmed by 1 base and J by 1 base, leaving 10 bases between them. The CDR3 protein is CASSLVAGRNTEAFF. The CDR3 DNA sequence: TGTGCCAGCAGCTTAGTCGCAGGGCGGAACACTGAAGCTTTCTTT.

This chain links TRBV4-2 with TRBJ1-4; D possibly corresponds to TRBD1 (5 bases). V was pared by 1 base and J by 7 bases, with 13 bases between. The CDR3 covers 15 residues. The germline gives CDR1 LGHNA, CDR2 YNFKEQ. Here the CDR3 DNA reads TGTGCCAGCAGCCAAGGAGGGGCGATGGGTGAAAAACTGTTTTTT. Encoded protein: CASSQGGAMGEKLFF.

The rearrangement uses TRBV7-6 and TRBJ2-1; 10 bases are shared with TRBD2. The V gene end was trimmed by 0 bases and the J gene end by 5 bases; junction bases not matched to a gene: 13. Germline V lookup: CDR1 SGHVS, CDR2 FNYEAQ. The CDR3 is made up of 19 amino acids. The CDR3 reads CASSLASSSGRPPDNEQFF. The CDR3 nucleotides are TGTGCCAGCAGCTTAGCTTCGAGTAGCGGGAGGCCCCCGGACAATGAGCAGTTCTTC.

There are a few counts of this clone. The rearrangement links TRBV11-1 to TRBJ2-1; TRBD2 matches at 7 bases. Germline V gene sequence: CDR1 SGHAT, CDR2 FQDESV (reference sequence). The junction had 3 bases not matched to a gene; V was cut back by 0 bases and J by 7 bases. CDR3 length: 14 amino acids. The CDR3 region is CASSLAGGKNEQFF. The CDR3 bases are TGTGCCAGCAGCTTAGCGGGAGGGAAGAATGAGCAGTTCTTC.

This clone was seen only once. The gene calls are TRBV9 and TRBJ2-2; D may be TRBD2 (6 bases). The germline V gene has CDR1 SGDLS and CDR2 YYNGEE. V was pared by 5 bases and J by 3 bases, with 14 bases between. CDR3 length: 15 residues. CDR3 coding DNA: TGTGCCAGCAGGCGGGGAGCCGCCGACACCGGGGAGCTGTTTTTT. It codes for CASRRGAADTGELFF.

V usage is TRBV7-2 and J usage is TRBJ2-1, with 9 bases fitting TRBD2. The CDR3 length is 16 residues. The V segment lost 5 bases and the J segment 5 bases; nucleotides outside the gene matches: 10. Germline V gene sequence: CDR1 SGHTA, CDR2 FQGNSA. As DNA, the CDR3 is TGTGCCAGCAGCAAAACTGGACTAGCGCCAAACAATGAGCAGTTCTTC. It specifies CASSKTGLAPNNEQFF.

The chain uses TRBV7-9 and TRBJ2-2; the D gene could be TRBD1 or TRBD2 (6 bases each). The ends were cut back, 1 base at V and 5 bases at J, with 14 bases in the middle. Germline CDR1 reads SEHNR; CDR2 reads FQNEAQ (reference sequence). The CDR3 contains 16 residues. CDR3 in amino acids: CASSLGVGGPTGELFF. The DNA of the CDR3 is TGTGCCAGCAGCTTAGGCGTTGGGGGGCCGACCGGGGAGCTGTTTTTT.

The V call is TRBV3-1 (or the pseudogene TRBV3-2), the J call TRBJ2-1, with D perhaps matching TRBD1 (6 bases). Trimming removed 6 bases from V and 0 bases from J, with 12 bases in between. The germline V gene has CDR1 LGHDT and CDR2 YNNKEL (reference sequence). The CDR3 extends over 15 amino acids. CDR3 DNA sequence: TGTGCCAGCAGGGGGGACATGAGCTCCTACAATGAGCAGTTCTTC. Encoded protein: CASRGDMSSYNEQFF.

The rearrangement links TRBV29-1 to TRBJ2-3; TRBD1 matches 7 bases. There are 15 residues in the CDR3. The V and J ends lost 0 bases and 4 bases, in that order; junction bases with no gene match: 7. Germline CDR1 reads SQVTM; CDR2 reads ANQGSEA. CDR3 sequence: CSVEDPGTASDTQYF. Written as DNA, the CDR3 is TGCAGCGTTGAAGATCCCGGGACAGCTTCAGATACGCAGTATTTT.

The table lists this clone with a count of one. CDR3 sequence (DNA): TGTGCCAGCAGCACGGGACCGGCTACAGGAAACACCATATATTTT. Translated, it gives CASSTGPATGNTIYF. The V and J genes are TRBV5-4 and TRBJ1-3; D possibly corresponds to TRBD1 (5 bases). This CDR3 has 15 amino acids. V was trimmed by 4 bases and J by 4 bases, leaving 15 bases between them. Germline CDR1 SGHNT, CDR2 YYREEE (reference sequence).

V and J are TRBV27 and TRBJ1-1, with a weak D call TRBD1 (6 bases). CDR3 length equals 17 residues. Germline V lookup: CDR1 MNHEY, CDR2 SMNVEV (reference sequence). V was cut by 2 bases and J by 3 bases, with 19 bases left in between. DNA for the CDR3: TGTGCCAGCAGTTTACGGGTAGTGGGGGGCGCAGACACTGAAGCTTTCTTT. Amino acid sequence: CASSLRVVGGADTEAFF.

V and J are TRBV7-2 and TRBJ2-5; 7 bases fit TRBD2. The germline CDR1 and CDR2 sequences are SGHTA and FQGNSA. The CDR3 consists of 15 residues. Losses at the gene ends were 1 base for V and 5 bases for J; bases not matched to a gene: 7. The CDR3 nucleotides are TGTGCCAGCAGCTTAGTTGCGGGAGTCGGTGAGACCCAGTACTTC. Protein sequence: CASSLVAGVGETQYF.

This sequence joins TRBV11-2 and TRBJ2-2; 9 bases line up with TRBD2. The junction had 7 bases not matched to a gene; V was cut back by 5 bases and J by 0 bases. The CDR3 is 17 residues long. Germline CDR1 SGHAT, CDR2 FQNNGV. In nucleotides, the CDR3 is TGTGCCAGCAGCCCCACCCGGACTAGCGCGAACACCGGGGAGCTGTTTTTT. Translated: CASSPTRTSANTGELFF.

This CDR3 is CASSQEVWGQAFF. Written as DNA, the CDR3 is TGTGCCAGCAGCCAAGAGGTTTGGGGTCAAGCTTTCTTT. The chain carries TRBV14 and TRBJ1-1; D gene ambiguous. The CDR3 is 13 residues long. Germline CDR1 and CDR2: SGHDN and FVKESK. With 0 bases removed from V and 9 bases from J, the gap between germline ends came to 11 bases.